This TCR beta chain was captured by sequencing in a study of post-analysis software for immune sequencing data (dated by TCRdb to the mid-2010s). Study-wide context: Disease courses on record covered relapsing-remitting, secondary progressive and progressive-relapsing multiple sclerosis, though some patients had no subtype annotation. Patient repertoires were compared against some twelve previously published healthy control repertoires from donors aged about 6 to 28 years. A subset of samples was prepared in parallel using single-end sample barcoding, then pooled and co-amplified after Illumina adapter ligation. What the authors observed across the whole study: The multiple sclerosis patient group was slightly younger than the control group. Normalized Chao1 diversity was significantly lower in multiple sclerosis patients than controls, suggesting substantial peripheral T-cell clonal expansion. Four or five TRBV segments, including TRBV5-6, TRBV5-1 and TRBV20-1, were significantly more frequent in patients than controls. Direct clustering with F measure revealed strong co-clustering of samples prepared in the same batch, which led to a batch-effect correction.

Library prep was done by PCR. The listed sequencing device is Illumina HiSeq 2500. Unique molecular identifiers were incorporated into TCR beta cDNA libraries to reduce PCR and sequencing biases. Approximately 500,000 cDNA molecules were obtained for every 1 to 10 million input T cells, so each molecule roughly corresponded to one T cell. The patient libraries were prepared and sequenced with the same protocol used for the earlier healthy control dataset. Samples belonging to the same batch were prepared together, multiplexed and sequenced on a shared HiSeq lane. For the original study's pipeline: Raw barcoded reads were processed with MIGEC, and single-read molecular identifier groups were discarded before consensus assembly and CDR3 extraction. VDJtools was used for post-analysis of the clonotype tables, with diversity normalized by down-sampling every dataset to the smallest sample size. To correct batch-related cross-sample contamination, repertoire overlap clustering matched CDR3 amino acid sequences but not nucleotide sequences. Through fastp at Q25 and MiXCR, TCRdb rebuilt clones from the public reads, retaining in-frame beta chains. Each CDR3 protein gets just one entry, which takes the most common genes and DNA from the rows behind it. TCRdb's processing, not the authors' own work, is the source of the V and J calls. This sample holds a few hundred thousand distinct CDR3 sequences; approximately 34% were observed only once. The ten largest clones take up 4.5% to 7.5% of the sample.

Worth noting for this clonotype: Its antigen remains undetermined. Base qualities are missing; no much larger clone stands one base away.

Clipping removes 6 bases from V and 0 bases from J, with 4 as the unmatched junction base count. From cysteine to phenylalanine, the CDR3 is 14 amino acids long. Only the CDR3 part of the read is kept: 42 bases, read in frame from the first base. Reading the germline V gene gives CDR1 SNHLY and CDR2 FYNNEI. To demonstrate the VDJtools post-analysis software, TCR beta repertoires were profiled from the peripheral blood of about 14 young patients with multiple sclerosis. The patients with multiple sclerosis were children and adolescents between roughly 6 and 17 years of age. The receptor comes from a girl aged 2-17 years with multiple sclerosis. The V and J segments used are TRBV2 and TRBJ2-7, and 8 bases in between align with TRBD2. Specimen: blood. Read as DNA, the sequence is TGTGCCAGCAGGCCTACTAGCGGCTCCTACGAGCAGTACTTC. Its protein product is CASRPTSGSYEQYF.